This TCR beta chain emerged from a study of CXCR3-negative and CXCR3-positive naive CD8 T cells. In regard to this clonotype: Antigen: not known.

CDR1 is SGHDN, CDR2 FVKESK, per germline. This CDR3 is built from 13 residues. General observations from the study: Whereas memory cells differed, naive CXCR3-negative and CXCR3-positive cells shared similar TRBV-TRBJ usage.

Through 5' RACE with UMI labels, the TRB cDNA libraries were prepared. TCRdb re-called the 5' RACE reads and gives one entry per CDR3 protein, without DNA. The table lists tens of thousands of distinct CDR3 sequences. The clonotype originates from a human donor in good health. Some clones in this sample may be carry-over from other donors' samples. The specimen sequenced was naive CXCR3- CD8+ T cells from blood. The subset was: CD45RO-CCR7+CD27+CD95- naive CD8+ T cells lacking CXCR3 (TNR3-). J is TRBJ1-2 and V is TRBV14. The CDR3 loop is CASSQKDLAGYTF.